This T cell receptor beta chain was retrieved from a study of T cell clonotyping in hematopoietic cell transplantation. Produced via immunoSEQ multiplex PCR; TCRdb's table is partial and in-frame only. The profile shows approximately 5,400 clones, about 80% of them singletons. CDR1 SGHTA and CDR2 FQGTGA come from the germline V gene. This CDR3 has 15 amino acids. J gave up 0 bases and V 5 bases, and 3 bases lay outside the gene matches. The sequences come from peripheral blood mononuclear cells, collected 100 days after allogeneic stem cell transplant. This receptor was identified in a male patient aged 55-69 years who had an allogeneic stem cell transplant, so T cells may come from the graft donor. Some clones in this sample may be carry-over from other donors' samples. V usage is TRBV7-3 and J usage is TRBJ2-1; TRBD2 matches at 8 bases. The CDR3 spells CASSPSGSSYNEQFF. CDR3 in DNA: TGTGCCAGCAGCCCCAGCGGGAGCTCCTACAATGAGCAGTTCTTC.